Below, 16 T cell receptor beta chains from the same sample are listed, as sequenced in a study of human T cells and chemical hapten exposure. TCRdb independently ran MiXCR on the RACE reads; one entry per CDR3 protein. The data contain around 100,000 distinct CDR3 sequences, approximately 11% of them seen just once; the ten biggest clones take up 3% to 4.5%. Stated time point: patch test 1, 2 weeks after DPC sensitization. Stated treatment: therapeutic diphenylcyclopropenone sensitization with weekly scalp DPC. Sample: whole blood, taken in connection with sensitization to the hapten diphenylcyclopropenone (DPC). The receptors here all came from a woman aged 40 to 55 with alopecia areata. Some clones in this sample may be carry-over from other donors' samples.

This sequence joins TRBV15 and TRBJ2-5, with 7 nucleotides matching TRBD1. The CDR3 is 15 residues long. CDR1 is LNHNV, CDR2 YYDKDF, per germline (reference sequence). The junction had 4 bases not matched to a gene; V was cut back by 2 bases and J by 1 base. The CDR3: CATSRQQGTQETQYF. The CDR3 DNA sequence: TGTGCCACCAGCAGACAACAGGGGACCCAAGAGACCCAGTACTTC.

V and J are TRBV3-1 and TRBJ1-1; D call uncertain. Trimming shortened V by 0 bases and J by 0 bases, and 8 bases separated the two germline ends. The CDR3 has 15 residues. Germline CDR1 is LGHDT and CDR2 is YNNKEL (reference sequence). This CDR3 is CASSQEPSMNTEAFF. CDR3 DNA: TGTGCCAGCAGCCAAGAGCCCAGCATGAACACTGAAGCTTTCTTT.

This clonotype was observed a few times. This chain joins TRBV18 and TRBJ2-1; 10 positions agree with TRBD2. V shed 3 bases, J shed 5 bases, and the junction held 7 bases outside the gene matches. The CDR3 is 16 residues long. The V gene's germline CDR1 is KGHSH and CDR2 LQKENI. The DNA for the CDR3 is TGTGCCAGCTCACCCCCTAGCGGGAGAGTGAACAATGAGCAGTTCTTC. It codes for CASSPPSGRVNNEQFF.

This clonotype was seen many times. The chain recombines TRBV12-3 or TRBV12-4 with TRBJ2-1, with 7 bases fitting TRBD1. This CDR3 is 14 amino acids long. The junction had 18 bases not matched to a gene; V was cut back by 7 bases and J by 15 bases. This CDR3 reads CASNKLLTGPPGFF. The CDR3 DNA sequence: TGTGCCAGCAACAAATTGTTGACAGGGCCCCCGGGGTTCTTC.

This clonotype was counted at least ten times. Written as DNA, the CDR3 is TGTGCCAGCAGCCTTGCCGGCGGGAGGTTATCCTACGAGCAGTACTTC. Translating it yields CASSLAGGRLSYEQYF. This rearrangement joins TRBV5-4 to TRBJ2-7, with 8 bases identical to TRBD2. The J segment lost 1 base and the V segment lost 4 bases, leaving 10 bases of the junction unmatched. CDR1 and CDR2 (germline): SGHNT, YYREEE (reference sequence). The CDR3 is 16 residues long.

Regarding this clonotype: In this CDR3 the conserved last residue, phenylalanine or tryptophan, is missing, so a read error is likely. The chain uses TRBV24-1 and TRBJ2-7; D unclear. CDR3 length equals 14 residues. Trimming shortened V by 5 bases and J by 7 bases, and 17 bases separated the two germline ends. Germline CDR1 and CDR2: KGHDR and SFDVKD. The CDR3 loop is CATSGTTALGEQYY. The DNA for the CDR3 is TGTGCCACCAGTGGAACAACAGCGCTCGGGGAGCAGTACTAC.

In this sample, this clonotype turned up many times. This chain uses TRBV28 with TRBJ2-2, with TRBD1 matching over 7 bases. The CDR3 has 16 amino acids. CDR1 is MDHEN, CDR2 SYDVKM, per germline. The V segment lost 5 bases and the J segment 4 bases; nucleotides outside the gene matches: 10. CDR3 nucleotides: TGTGCCAGCAGTCTGCGACAGGGACATGGCACCGGGGAGCTGTTTTTT. This codes for CASSLRQGHGTGELFF.

This clonotype has a handful of counts. V gene TRBV2 combines with J gene TRBJ2-7; maybe TRBD2 (7 bases). This CDR3 has 14 amino acids. V dropped 6 bases and J dropped 7 bases, with 19 bases sitting between them. Per the germline V gene, CDR1 is SNHLY and CDR2 is FYNNEI. The CDR3 nucleotides are TGTGCCAGCAGCGCCCAAGGGGGGGCAAAGGAGCAGTACTTC. It is translated as CASSAQGGAKEQYF.

There are many counts of this clonotype. V and J are TRBV7-2 and TRBJ1-4; unclear D gene. The CDR3 is made up of 16 amino acids. V gave up 5 bases and J gave up 8 bases, with 21 bases separating them. Germline values: CDR1 SGHTA, CDR2 FQGNSA. The CDR3 DNA follows: TGTGCCAGCAGCCCCGACGGGTCGATGTCTGGCGAAAAACTGTTTTTT. Amino acids: CASSPDGSMSGEKLFF. Full variable domain (outside the CDR3, taken from reference TRBV7-2 and TRBJ1-4): GAGVSQSPSNKVTEKGKDVELRCDPISGHTALYWYRQSLGQGLEFLIYFQGNSAPDKSGLPSDRFSAERTGGSVSTLTIQRTQQEDSAVYLCASSPDGSMSGEKLFFGSGTQLSVL.

This clonotype came up many times. The CDR3 reads CASSLDYDNEQFF. Here the CDR3 DNA reads TGTGCCAGCAGTTTAGACTACGACAATGAGCAGTTCTTC. This chain connects TRBV27 to TRBJ2-1; a possible D gene is TRBD2 (5 bases). Germline CDR1 and CDR2: MNHEY and SMNVEV (reference sequence). Deletions cut 2 bases from V and 5 bases from J, with 7 bases between. The CDR3 has 13 residues.

The chain uses TRBV18 and TRBJ1-1; D might be TRBD1 (6 bases). The CDR3 spans 15 residues. Trimming cost V 8 bases and J 5 bases, with 21 bases left between them. Germline V gene sequence: CDR1 KGHSH, CDR2 LQKENI. The CDR3 sequence is CASTPARGRQTEAFF. Written as DNA, the CDR3 is TGTGCCAGCACCCCCGCCCGGGGGCGGCAAACTGAAGCTTTCTTT.

The V call is TRBV19, the J call TRBJ2-3; unclear D gene. The CDR3 runs 16 residues. Deletions cut 4 bases from V and 0 bases from J, with 14 bases between. Germline-derived CDR1 and CDR2 are LNHDA and SQIVND (reference sequence). CDR3 DNA sequence: TGTGCCAGTAGTAACCCCCCGGGCACGAGCACAGATACGCAGTATTTT. The encoded protein is CASSNPPGTSTDTQYF.

This clonotype was recorded many times. The V call is TRBV30, the J call TRBJ2-2; perhaps TRBD2 as D (5 bases). This CDR3 spans 15 amino acids. Germline lookup yields CDR1 GTSNPN and CDR2 SVGIG (reference sequence). V lost 2 bases, J lost 3 bases, and 13 bases lay in between. CDR3 nucleotide sequence: TGTGCCTGGAGTCAATTGGACTCCTACACCGGGGAGCTGTTTTTT. It encodes CAWSQLDSYTGELFF. Drawing the rest from reference TRBV30 and TRBJ2-2, the complete variable domain is SQTIHQWPATLVQPVGSPLSLECTVEGTSNPNLYWYRQAAGRGLQLLFYSVGIGQISSEVPQNLSASRPQDRQFILSSKKLLLSDSGFYLCAWSQLDSYTGELFFGEGSRLTVL.

This clonotype was counted at least ten times. The V and J genes are TRBV30 and TRBJ1-2; TRBD1 is a possible D gene (5 bases). The germline CDR1 and CDR2 sequences are GTSNPN and SVGIG (reference sequence). The V gene lost 1 base and the J gene lost 4 bases, with 16 bases spanning the gap. This CDR3 has 15 residues. For the CDR3, the DNA is TGTGCCTGGAGTGGGGGGAAGGTCCCCCTCTATGGCTACACCTTC. Amino acid sequence: CAWSGGKVPLYGYTF.

This clonotype was detected only a few times. V and J are TRBV29-1 and TRBJ2-1; unclear D gene. Trimming left V 4 bases short and J 5 bases short, with 15 bases between. The CDR3 extends over 14 amino acids. Germline loops: CDR1 SQVTM, CDR2 ANQGSEA. The CDR3 nucleotides are TGCAGCGTTGCCCCCCCGCGGATCGACAATGAGCAGTTCTTC. This sequence encodes CSVAPPRIDNEQFF.

This clonotype has a handful of counts. The genes are TRBV7-2 and TRBJ1-4; possibly TRBD1 for D (5 bases). CDR3 length equals 16 residues. Deletions cut 5 bases from V and 0 bases from J, with 13 bases between. CDR1 and CDR2 (germline): SGHTA, FQGNSA. The CDR3 DNA reads TGTGCCAGCAGCCCGGGGACTGTTGCAACTAATGAAAAACTGTTTTTT. It codes for CASSPGTVATNEKLFF.